The clone carrying this TCR beta chain is a singleton in its sample. The sample belongs to a study of technical replicates of blood from a handful of donors. From germline, CDR1 is MNHEY and CDR2 SMNVEV (reference sequence). CDR3 length: 16 residues. Between the trimmed V and J ends, which lost 2 bases and 3 bases, there was a span of 14 bases. Here immunoSEQ multiplex PCR was the method, and the copy in TCRdb shows in-frame clones only, minus some. Among roughly 80,000 clones listed, 95% to 96% were seen once. V is TRBV27 and J is TRBJ2-1; a weak D match, TRBD2 (6 bases). This TCR was sampled from a human donor in good health. The sample was T cells isolated from PBMCs. The CDR3 here is CASSLGGIRIYNEQFF. The CDR3 DNA sequence: TGTGCCAGCAGTTTAGGAGGGATTAGGATCTACAATGAGCAGTTCTTC.